This T cell receptor (beta chain) was profiled in a study of human T cells and chemical hapten exposure. Study results and limitations: Sensitizing with DPC caused no change in TCRs above 1 in 1000 frequency.

Time point described: patch test 2, 6 weeks after DPC sensitization. Treatment here: therapeutic diphenylcyclopropenone sensitization with weekly scalp DPC. The study enrolled 18 to 70-year-old alopecia patients suitable for DPC. The V end was cut by 2 bases, the J end by 4 bases, with 5 bases between. The germline gives CDR1 SGHTA, CDR2 FQGTGA. This CDR3 is 13 amino acids long. Unique molecular identifiers were attached to individual cDNA molecules during library preparation. TCRdb re-called the RACE reads through MiXCR, storing one row per CDR3 protein. The table records around 75,000 distinct CDR3 sequences, 10% of them present only once. This clonotype has a count of ten or more. The antigen is not known.

The clonotype originates from a woman in her fifties or sixties with alopecia areata. Some clones in this sample may be carry-over from other donors' samples. Sequenced material: whole blood, taken in connection with sensitization to the hapten diphenylcyclopropenone (DPC). J is TRBJ2-2 and V is TRBV7-3, with D unresolved. CDR3 DNA: TGTGCCAGCAGCTTAGCGTCCACCGGGGAGCTGTTTTTT. Its translation is CASSLASTGELFF.